This T cell receptor beta chain was recorded in a study of CD8+ T cells in alopecia areata (dated 2018 in TCRdb). As for the study more broadly: The treated patients took part in an open-label pilot trial in which moderate-to-severe alopecia areata was treated with oral tofacitinib at 5 to 10 mg twice daily. RNA was extracted with the PAXgene miRNA kit for fixed scalp, the miRNeasy kit for PBMCs, and the RNeasy kit for mouse skin. Patients stayed on tofacitinib for 6 to 18 months and then had 6 months of follow-up off drug so that delayed response and recurrence could be assessed. Clonality in the scalp was compared among normal scalp (n=4), patchy alopecia areata scalp (n=8), and alopecia totalis/universalis scalp (n=8). Biopsies were taken from tofacitinib-treated patients at baseline and at 4 and 24 weeks of treatment, and a later scalp biopsy was taken in several of the tofacitinib-treated patients. immunoSEQ multiplex PCR using 35 Vbeta forward primers and 13 Jbeta reverse primers was used to amplify TCRbeta CDR3 regions. To study T cell clonal expansion in alopecia areata, the researchers applied high-throughput TCRbeta sequencing to both the C3H/HeJ mouse model and human patients. In humans, TCRbeta sequencing was performed on scalp tissue and on sorted CD4+ and CD8+ peripheral blood T cells from healthy controls and from patients with patchy or totalis/universalis alopecia areata.

Note on this clone: It has no known antigen specificity. No base qualities exist here, and no much larger clone lies one base off it.

V loses 4 bases of germline sequence and J loses 2 bases, and the interval between the two ends is 11 bases. The CDR3 contains 14 residues, cysteine and phenylalanine counted. Just CDR3 DNA is preserved here, 42 bases in frame from base 1. Taken from the germline V gene (reference sequence), the CDR1 and CDR2 loops are SEHNR and FQNEAQ. According to the study, the label for this sample's time point signals: baseline before oral tofacitinib. Lesional scalp punch biopsies and peripheral blood were collected from alopecia areata patients. After PBMCs were isolated by density centrifugation and stained for CD3, CD4 and CD8, a FACSAria was used to sort CD4+ and CD8+ T cells. Receptors were amplified or captured by the immunoSEQ multiplex PCR assay. RNA was extracted from all samples and reverse transcribed into cDNA, which served as template for TCR sequencing. SuperScript III was used to make first-strand cDNA, primed with a 2:1 mix of oligo-dT and random hexamers. A synthetic immune receptor repertoire was used to gauge amplification bias, and whatever bias remained was removed computationally. Per the original workflow: Raw reads were preprocessed to remove errors, and CDR3 was defined by IMGT conventions from the conserved cysteine to phenylalanine. To get clonality, Shannon entropy was normalized by log2 of the number of productive unique TCRs and the result was subtracted from 1. CD4 or CD8 identity of scalp clones was inferred by cross-referencing scalp TCRbeta sequences with sorted blood CD4 and CD8 repertoires. This immuneACCESS table, as held by TCRdb, lists in-frame sequences with V and J called but not all clones. Of the missing ones, under half trace to an unresolved V gene in checked studies; the others have no known cause. V and J calls and clone size are as listed in that table; D and trimming were resolved from the DNA. This sample gives about 180,000 clones in total; less than 75% of them show up just once. Roughly an eighth of the sample comes from the top ten.

Findings and caveats that apply to the study as a whole: Compared with mice, TCR sequences shared between patients were less clear, possibly partly because of HLA diversity across the patient population. Higher clonality and more expanded CD8+ clones were observed in lesional scalp than in normal scalp, particularly in alopecia totalis/universalis, a finding suggestive of antigenic drive. Unlike mouse skin, which is dominated by gammadelta T cells, normal human skin has resident alphabeta T cells that are also sequenced, and this complicates analysis of the scalp TCR repertoire.

Sequencing used CD8+ T cells sorted from blood, obtained at week 0. The clonotype was recovered from a human donor with alopecia areata. The rearranged chain carries TRBV7-9 and TRBJ2-5, with TRBD2 tentatively as D gene (6 bases match). The CDR3 reads as follows: CASSSKRGQETQYF. The DNA is as follows: TGTGCCAGCAGCTCGAAACGGGGGCAAGAGACCCAGTACTTC.